This T cell receptor beta chain was sequenced for a study of beta chain features in type 1 diabetes. At the level of the study: In all, some 100 million sorted cells from all samples were analyzed. Study-level points and caveats: In all four CD4+ subsets, TCRB CDR3 length was significantly, moderately reduced in type 1 diabetes. Compared to healthy donors, patients appeared to have naive, central memory and Treg TCRB repertoires that were more alike.

In its sample, this clone was seen a few times. What it binds is not known. Germline V CDR1 and CDR2: SEHNR, FQNEAQ (reference sequence). The CDR3 contains 16 residues. The ends lost 7 bases at V and 6 bases at J; junction bases unmatched: 12. Since all of the isolated RNA was reverse transcribed, expressed TCRB transcripts were what got sequenced. Using immunoSEQ multiplex PCR, the repertoire was profiled, and TCRdb retains in-frame clones only, with some absent. The sample lists approximately 160,000 clones; 10% were seen once. The sample comprised central memory CD4+ T cells from blood. The source is a man in his thirties or forties with type 1 diabetes. The chain couples TRBV7-9 to TRBJ2-1, with TRBD2 identical over 10 bases. The CDR3: CASKAGGPGFANEQFF. The CDR3 DNA reads TGTGCCAGCAAAGCGGGAGGGCCCGGGTTCGCCAATGAGCAGTTCTTC.